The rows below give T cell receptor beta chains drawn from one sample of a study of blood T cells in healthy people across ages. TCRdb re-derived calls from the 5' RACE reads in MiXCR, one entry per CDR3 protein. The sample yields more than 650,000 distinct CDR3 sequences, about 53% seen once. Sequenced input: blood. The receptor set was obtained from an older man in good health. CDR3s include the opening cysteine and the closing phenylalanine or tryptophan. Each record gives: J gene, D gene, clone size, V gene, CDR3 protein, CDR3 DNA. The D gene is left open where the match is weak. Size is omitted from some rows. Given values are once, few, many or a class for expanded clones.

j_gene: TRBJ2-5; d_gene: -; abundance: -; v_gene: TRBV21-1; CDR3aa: CASSKALAPRETQYF; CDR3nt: TGTGCCAGCAGCAAAGCGCTAGCACCAAGGGAGACCCAGTACTTC
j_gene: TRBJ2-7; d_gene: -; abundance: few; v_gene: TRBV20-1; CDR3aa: CSALEGRQYF; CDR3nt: TGCAGTGCTCTAGAGGGTAGGCAGTACTTC
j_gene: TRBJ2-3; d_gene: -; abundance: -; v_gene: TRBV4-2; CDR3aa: CASSQVLHDTQYF; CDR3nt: TGTGCCAGCAGCCAGGTACTCCACGATACGCAGTATTTT
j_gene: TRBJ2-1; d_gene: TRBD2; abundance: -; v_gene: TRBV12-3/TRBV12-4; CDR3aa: CASSSSFRGLAGNNEQFF; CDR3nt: TGTGCCAGCAGTTCAAGCTTTCGGGGACTAGCTGGGAACAATGAGCAGTTCTTC
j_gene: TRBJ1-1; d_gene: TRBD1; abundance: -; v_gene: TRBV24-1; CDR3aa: CATSDTPGQGAVNTEAFF; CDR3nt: TGTGCCACCAGTGATACCCCGGGACAGGGGGCCGTGAACACTGAAGCTTTCTTT
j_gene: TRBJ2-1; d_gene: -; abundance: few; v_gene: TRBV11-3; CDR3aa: CASSSPREPLLGQFF; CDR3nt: TGTGCCAGCAGCTCCCCCCGTGAGCCGCTGCTCGGGCAGTTCTTC
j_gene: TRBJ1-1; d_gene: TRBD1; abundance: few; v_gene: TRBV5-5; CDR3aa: CASSSGGLGEAFF; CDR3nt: TGTGCCAGCAGTTCAGGGGGGCTCGGTGAAGCTTTCTTT
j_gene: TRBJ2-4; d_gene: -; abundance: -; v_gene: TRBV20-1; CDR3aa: CSARDRVGAGVNIQYF; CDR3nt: TGCAGTGCTAGAGATCGCGTGGGGGCTGGGGTCAACATTCAGTACTTC
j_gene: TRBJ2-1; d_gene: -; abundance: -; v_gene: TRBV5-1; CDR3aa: CASSGGTLNNEQFF; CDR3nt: TGCGCCAGCAGCGGCGGGACACTGAACAATGAGCAGTTCTTC
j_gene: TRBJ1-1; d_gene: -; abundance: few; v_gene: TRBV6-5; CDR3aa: CASSYSRQGGFRGTEAFF; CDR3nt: TGTGCCAGCAGTTACTCGAGGCAGGGCGGATTTAGGGGCACTGAAGCTTTCTTT
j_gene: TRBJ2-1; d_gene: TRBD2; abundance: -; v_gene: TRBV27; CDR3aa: CASTRISGGYYNEQFF; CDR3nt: TGTGCCAGCACCCGTATATCGGGAGGGTACTACAATGAGCAGTTCTTC
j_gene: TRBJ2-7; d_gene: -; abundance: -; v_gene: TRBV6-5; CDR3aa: CASSYSAGASSYEQYF; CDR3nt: TGTGCCAGCAGTTACTCGGCAGGGGCTTCCTCCTACGAGCAGTACTTC
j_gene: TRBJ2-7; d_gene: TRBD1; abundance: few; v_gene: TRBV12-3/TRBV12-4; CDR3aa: CASKSRDRDEQYF; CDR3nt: TGTGCCAGCAAGAGCCGGGACAGGGACGAGCAGTACTTC
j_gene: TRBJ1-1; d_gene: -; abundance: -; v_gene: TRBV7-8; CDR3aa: CASSLWVQVTEAFF; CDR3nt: TGTGCCAGCAGCTTATGGGTACAGGTTACTGAAGCTTTCTTT
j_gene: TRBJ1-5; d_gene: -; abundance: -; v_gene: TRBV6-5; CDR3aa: CASTTPGETQYF; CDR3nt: TGTGCCAGCACCACGCCCGGAGAGACCCAGTACTTT
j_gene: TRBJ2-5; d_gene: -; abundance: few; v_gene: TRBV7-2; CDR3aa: CASSFPYQETQYF; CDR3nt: TGTGCCAGCAGCTTTCCCTACCAAGAGACCCAGTACTTC
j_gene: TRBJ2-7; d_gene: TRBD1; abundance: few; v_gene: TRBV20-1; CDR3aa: CSARDPDRGTYEQYF; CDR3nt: TGCAGTGCTAGAGATCCAGACAGGGGGACCTACGAGCAGTACTTC
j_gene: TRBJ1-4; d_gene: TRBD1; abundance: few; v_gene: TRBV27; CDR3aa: CASSSTPTGRNEKLFF; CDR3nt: TGTGCCAGCAGTTCGACGCCGACAGGGCGTAATGAAAAACTGTTTTTT
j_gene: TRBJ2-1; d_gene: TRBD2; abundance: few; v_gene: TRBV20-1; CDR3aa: CSAPDWASGRAVDEQFF; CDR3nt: TGCAGTGCCCCCGACTGGGCTAGCGGGAGGGCCGTCGATGAGCAGTTCTTC
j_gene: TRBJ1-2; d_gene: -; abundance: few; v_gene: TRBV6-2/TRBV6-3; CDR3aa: CASSYQGAYGYTF; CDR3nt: TGTGCCAGCAGTTATCAGGGCGCCTATGGCTACACCTTC
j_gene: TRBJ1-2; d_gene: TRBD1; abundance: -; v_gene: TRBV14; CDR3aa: CASSQLDRGKSGYTF; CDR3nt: TGTGCCAGCAGCCAACTCGACAGGGGGAAAAGTGGCTACACCTTC
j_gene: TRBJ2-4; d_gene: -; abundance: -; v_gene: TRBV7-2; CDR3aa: CASGSGALIRYF; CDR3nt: TGTGCCAGCGGCAGTGGAGCGCTTATTCGGTACTTC
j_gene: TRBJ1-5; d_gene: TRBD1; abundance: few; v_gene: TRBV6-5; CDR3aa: CASRPTGGRNQPQHF; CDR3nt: TGTGCCAGCAGGCCTACAGGGGGCCGAAATCAGCCCCAGCATTTT
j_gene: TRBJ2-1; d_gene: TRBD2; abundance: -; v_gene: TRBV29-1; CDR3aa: CSVGPSFAGGRLNEQFF; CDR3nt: TGCAGCGTTGGGCCTAGCTTTGCGGGAGGGCGCCTCAATGAGCAGTTCTTC
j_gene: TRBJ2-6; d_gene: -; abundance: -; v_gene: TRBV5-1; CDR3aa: CASSSNHQGSRNSGANVLTF; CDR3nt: TGCGCCAGCAGCTCGAACCACCAGGGCTCCAGGAACTCTGGGGCCAACGTCCTGACTTTC
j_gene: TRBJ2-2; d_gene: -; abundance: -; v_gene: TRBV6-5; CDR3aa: CASSWDGLNTGELFF; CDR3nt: TGTGCCAGCAGTTGGGACGGCTTAAACACCGGGGAGCTGTTTTTT
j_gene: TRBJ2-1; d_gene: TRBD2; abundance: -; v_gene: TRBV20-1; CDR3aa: CSANSGRDEQFF; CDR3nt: TGCAGTGCTAATAGCGGGAGGGATGAGCAGTTCTTC
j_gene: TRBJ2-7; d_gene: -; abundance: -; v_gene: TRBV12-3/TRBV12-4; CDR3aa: CASSLEGGLSYEQYF; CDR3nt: TGTGCCAGCAGTTTAGAGGGCGGGCTCTCCTACGAGCAGTACTTC
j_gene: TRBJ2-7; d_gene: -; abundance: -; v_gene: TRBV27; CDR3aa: CASARTRTDPYEQYF; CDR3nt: TGTGCCAGCGCCCGAACCAGGACAGACCCCTACGAGCAGTACTTC